This T cell receptor (beta chain) is from a study of blood T cell repertoires in COVID-19. CDR1 and CDR2 (germline): SGHAT, FQNNGV. Deletions cut 0 bases from V and 8 bases from J, with 8 bases between. The CDR3 covers 13 residues. Sequencing was performed with immunoSEQ multiplex PCR; in TCRdb, only in-frame clones are kept and a portion is missing. The sample holds about 210,000 clones, about three quarters seen once. This clone was detected only a few times. The source is an older woman with acute or convalescent COVID-19. Source material: peripheral blood. This chain uses TRBV11-2 with TRBJ2-1; possibly TRBD2 for D (6 bases). CDR3 coding DNA: TGTGCCAGCAGCTTAGAAGGAGGGGATGAGCAGTTCTTC. It codes for CASSLEGGDEQFF.